A selection of T cell receptor beta chains follows, all from one sample in a study of blood T cells in healthy people across ages. TCRdb analysed the 5' RACE reads with MiXCR anew, one entry per CDR3 protein. Among hundreds of thousands of distinct CDR3 sequences listed, approximately 50% were seen once. Material: blood. These receptors all come from a woman aged 60-70 years in good health. CDR3s include the opening cysteine and the closing phenylalanine or tryptophan. The D gene is left open where the match is weak. Only part of the rows carry a size: once, few, many, or a class if the clone is expanded.

>TRBV11-2|-|TRBJ1-6|-
CASSLSRVDNSPLHF
TGTGCCAGCAGCTTATCCAGGGTCGATAATTCACCCCTCCACTTT
>TRBV20-1|once|TRBJ2-7|-
CSARAAGTSYEQYF
TGCAGTGCTAGAGCCGCTGGGACATCGTACGAGCAGTACTTC
>TRBV7-9|few|TRBJ2-2|TRBD2
CASSFTSDTGELFF
TGTGCCAGCAGCTTTACTAGCGATACCGGGGAGCTGTTTTTT
>TRBV29-1|-|TRBJ2-6|-
CSVLGGSGANVLTF
TGCAGCGTGTTAGGCGGTTCTGGGGCCAACGTCCTGACTTTC
>TRBV30|-|TRBJ2-7|TRBD2
CACSRAGLAGNEQYF
TGTGCCTGTTCGAGAGCGGGACTAGCGGGCAACGAGCAGTACTTC
>TRBV4-3|-|TRBJ1-1|-
CASSQDGRANTEAFF
TGCGCCAGCAGCCAAGATGGCAGGGCGAACACTGAAGCTTTCTTT
>TRBV6-1|-|TRBJ2-6|-
CASSESTPGAANVLTF
TGTGCCAGCAGTGAATCTACTCCGGGGGCGGCCAACGTCCTGACTTTC
>TRBV6-2/TRBV6-3|-|TRBJ2-7|TRBD1
CASSGTGGFGEQYF
TGTGCCAGCAGCGGGACAGGGGGCTTCGGCGAGCAGTACTTC
>TRBV28|-|TRBJ2-3|TRBD2
CASSSLAGGGNTQYF
TGTGCCAGCAGTTCCCTAGCGGGAGGAGGAAATACGCAGTATTTT
>TRBV29-1|-|TRBJ2-7|TRBD2
CSVGSPSGSFYEQYF
TGCAGCGTTGGGTCCCCTAGCGGGAGTTTCTACGAGCAGTACTTC
>TRBV20-1|-|TRBJ2-2|-
CSARRTPNTGELFF
TGCAGTGCTAGGCGGACACCGAACACCGGGGAGCTGTTTTTT
>TRBV7-2|-|TRBJ2-5|-
CASSLLSFPKETQYF
TGTGCCAGCAGCTTACTCAGTTTCCCAAAAGAGACCCAGTACTTC
>TRBV6-5|-|TRBJ1-2|-
CASRRKDYGYTF
TGTGCCAGCAGGAGGAAGGACTATGGCTACACCTTC
>TRBV9|-|TRBJ2-1|TRBD2
CASTDGLADYNEQFF
TGTGCCAGCACCGACGGACTAGCGGACTACAATGAGCAGTTCTTC
>TRBV9|-|TRBJ1-2|TRBD1
CASNQGQGWGYTF
TGTGCCAGCAACCAGGGACAGGGTTGGGGCTACACCTTC
>TRBV11-3|-|TRBJ2-6|-
CASSKTDSGANVLTF
TGTGCCAGCAGCAAGACAGACTCTGGGGCCAACGTCCTGACTTTC
>TRBV27|-|TRBJ2-6|-
CASSVLSGANVLTF
TGTGCCAGCAGTGTGCTCTCTGGGGCCAACGTCCTGACTTTC
>TRBV6-1|once|TRBJ2-1|-
CASSGQTSNEQFF
TGTGCCAGCAGTGGCCAAACTAGTAATGAGCAGTTCTTC
>TRBV12-3/TRBV12-4|-|TRBJ2-3|TRBD2
CVSSLRLAEVTDTQYF
TGTGTCAGCAGTTTACGACTAGCGGAAGTCACAGATACGCAGTATTTT
>TRBV30|-|TRBJ2-2|TRBD2
CAWSVSRSGRPEGAGELFF
TGTGCCTGGAGTGTCTCCCGTAGCGGGAGGCCTGAAGGAGCCGGGGAGCTGTTTTTT
>TRBV27|-|TRBJ2-5|TRBD2
CASSWAGVPETQYF
TGTGCCAGCAGTTGGGCGGGGGTCCCCGAGACCCAGTACTTC
>TRBV7-6|-|TRBJ2-5|-
CASSPQQGWQETQYF
TGTGCCAGCAGCCCCCAACAGGGATGGCAAGAGACCCAGTACTTC
>TRBV28|-|TRBJ2-1|-
CASSPGSVGDQFF
TGTGCCAGCAGTCCAGGCAGCGTAGGGGACCAGTTCTTC
>TRBV4-2|-|TRBJ1-6|-
CASSPGTEYNSPLHF
TGTGCCAGCAGCCCCGGGACGGAGTATAATTCACCCCTCCACTTT
>TRBV7-2|-|TRBJ1-1|-
CASSLGRQTEAFF
TGTGCCAGCAGCCTCGGCCGACAGACTGAAGCTTTCTTT
>TRBV9|-|TRBJ2-1|-
CASSVISLSSYNEQFF
TGTGCCAGCAGCGTAATCAGCTTGAGCTCCTACAATGAGCAGTTCTTC
>TRBV24-1|-|TRBJ1-5|-
CATSEGGGNQPQHF
TGTGCCACCAGTGAGGGTGGCGGCAATCAGCCCCAGCATTTT
>TRBV9|-|TRBJ1-2|TRBD1
CASSAGTTGAYGYTF
TGTGCCAGCAGCGCCGGAACCACAGGGGCCTATGGCTACACCTTC
>TRBV6-2/TRBV6-3|few|TRBJ2-5|TRBD2
CASSYPLASGQETQYF
TGTGCCAGCAGTTACCCCCTGGCTAGCGGTCAAGAGACCCAGTACTTC
>TRBV25-1|-|TRBJ2-3|TRBD2
CASSEVRLAGDTQYF
TGTGCCAGCAGTGAAGTGAGACTAGCGGGAGATACGCAGTATTTT
>TRBV7-2|-|TRBJ1-2|-
CASSSTAANYGYTF
TGTGCCAGCAGCTCAACAGCAGCTAACTATGGCTACACCTTC
>TRBV20-1|-|TRBJ2-3|TRBD2
CSASIEREGDTQYF
TGCAGTGCTAGTATCGAGCGGGAGGGAGATACGCAGTATTTT
>TRBV25-1|-|TRBJ2-7|TRBD2
CASSEWARELGEQHF
TGTGCCAGCAGTGAATGGGCGCGGGAGCTTGGCGAGCAGCACTTC